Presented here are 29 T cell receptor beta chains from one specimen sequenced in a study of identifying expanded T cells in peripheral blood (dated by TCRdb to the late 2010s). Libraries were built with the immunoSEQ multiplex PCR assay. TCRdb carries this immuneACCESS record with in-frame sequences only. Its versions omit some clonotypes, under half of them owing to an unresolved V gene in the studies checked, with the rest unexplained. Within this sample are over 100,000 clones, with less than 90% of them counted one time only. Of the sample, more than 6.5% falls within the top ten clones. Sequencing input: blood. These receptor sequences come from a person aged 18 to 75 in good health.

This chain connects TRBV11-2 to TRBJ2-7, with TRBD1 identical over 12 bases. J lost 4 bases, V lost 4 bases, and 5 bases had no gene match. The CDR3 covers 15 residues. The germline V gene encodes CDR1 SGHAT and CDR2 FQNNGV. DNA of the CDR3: TGTGCCAGCAGCTCACGGGACAGGGGGCATTACGAGCAGTACTTC. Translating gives CASSSRDRGHYEQYF.

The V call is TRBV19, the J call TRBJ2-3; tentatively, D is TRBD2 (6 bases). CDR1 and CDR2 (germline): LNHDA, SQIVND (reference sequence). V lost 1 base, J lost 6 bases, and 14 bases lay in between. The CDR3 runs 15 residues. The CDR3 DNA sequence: TGTGCCAGTAGTATAGGTGACATCCGGGGGGATACGCAGTATTTT. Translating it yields CASSIGDIRGDTQYF.

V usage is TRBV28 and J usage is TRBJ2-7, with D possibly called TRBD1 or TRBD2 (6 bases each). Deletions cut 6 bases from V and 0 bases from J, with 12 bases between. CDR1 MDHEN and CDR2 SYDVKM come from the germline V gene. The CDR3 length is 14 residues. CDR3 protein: CASRKGGSSYEQYF. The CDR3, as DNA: TGTGCCAGCAGGAAAGGGGGGAGCTCCTACGAGCAGTACTTC.

CDR3 sequence (DNA): TGTGCCAGCACCTCGAGGGGGACGTATCAGCCCCAGCATTTT. It encodes CASTSRGTYQPQHF. The rearrangement uses TRBV6-6 and TRBJ1-5; possibly TRBD1 for D (6 bases). V dropped 7 bases and J dropped 5 bases, with 15 bases sitting between them. The CDR3 loop spans 14 amino acids. Germline loops: CDR1 MNHNY, CDR2 SVGAGI (reference sequence).

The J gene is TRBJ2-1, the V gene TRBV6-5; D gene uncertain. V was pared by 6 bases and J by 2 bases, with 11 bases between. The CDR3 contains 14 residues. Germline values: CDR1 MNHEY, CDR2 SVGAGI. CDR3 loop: CASSVPGTYNEQFF. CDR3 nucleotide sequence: TGTGCCAGCAGCGTCCCTGGTACCTACAATGAGCAGTTCTTC.

The CDR3 nucleotides are TGTGCCTGGATACCACAGGGGGCTTACACTGAAGCTTTCTTT. Amino acid sequence: CAWIPQGAYTEAFF. J is TRBJ1-1 and V is TRBV30, with 9 positions matching TRBD1. The CDR3 is 14 residues long. Unmatched junction bases numbered 6, after V lost 4 bases and J lost 3 bases. Germline-derived CDR1 and CDR2 are GTSNPN and SVGIG (reference sequence).

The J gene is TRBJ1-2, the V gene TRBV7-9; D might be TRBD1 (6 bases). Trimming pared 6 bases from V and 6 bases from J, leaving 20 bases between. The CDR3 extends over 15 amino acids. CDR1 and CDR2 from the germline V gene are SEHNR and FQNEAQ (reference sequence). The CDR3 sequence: CASSFSGARTHGYTF. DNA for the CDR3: TGTGCCAGCAGTTTCTCAGGGGCTAGGACTCATGGCTACACCTTC. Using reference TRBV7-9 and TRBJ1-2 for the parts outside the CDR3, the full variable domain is DTGVSQNPRHKITKRGQNVTFRCDPISEHNRLYWYRQTLGQGPEFLTYFQNEAQLEKSRLLSDRFSAERPKGSFSTLEIQRTEQGDSAMYLCASSFSGARTHGYTFGSGTRLTVV.

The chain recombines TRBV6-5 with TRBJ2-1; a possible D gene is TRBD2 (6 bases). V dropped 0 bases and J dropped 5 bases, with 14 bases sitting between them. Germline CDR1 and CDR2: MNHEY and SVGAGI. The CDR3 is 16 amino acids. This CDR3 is CASSYSGGPPNNEQFF. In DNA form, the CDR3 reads TGTGCCAGCAGTTACTCCGGGGGTCCACCTAACAATGAGCAGTTCTTC.

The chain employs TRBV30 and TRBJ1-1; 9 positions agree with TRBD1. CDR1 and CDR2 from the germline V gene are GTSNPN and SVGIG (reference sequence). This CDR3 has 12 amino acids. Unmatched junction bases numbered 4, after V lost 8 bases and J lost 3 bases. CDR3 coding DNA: TGTGCCCGCCGGACAGGGGACACTGAAGCTTTCTTT. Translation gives CARRTGDTEAFF.

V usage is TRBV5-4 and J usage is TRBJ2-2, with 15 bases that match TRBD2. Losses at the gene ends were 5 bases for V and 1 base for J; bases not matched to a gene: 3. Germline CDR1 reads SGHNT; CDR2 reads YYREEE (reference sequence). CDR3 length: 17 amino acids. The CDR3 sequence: CASRLGLAGGNTGELFF. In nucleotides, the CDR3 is TGTGCCAGCAGACTGGGACTAGCGGGGGGGAACACCGGGGAGCTGTTTTTT.

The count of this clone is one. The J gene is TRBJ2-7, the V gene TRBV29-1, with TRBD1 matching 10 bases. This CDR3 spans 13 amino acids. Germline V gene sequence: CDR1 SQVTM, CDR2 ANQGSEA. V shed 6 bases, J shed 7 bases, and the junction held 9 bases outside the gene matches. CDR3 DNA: TGCAGCGTGTGGATGACAGGGGGCCGGGAGCAGTACTTC. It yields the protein CSVWMTGGREQYF.

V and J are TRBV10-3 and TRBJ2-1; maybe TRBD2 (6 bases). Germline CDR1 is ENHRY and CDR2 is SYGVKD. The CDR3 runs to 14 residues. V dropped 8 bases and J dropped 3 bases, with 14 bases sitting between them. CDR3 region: CAIGEAGGYNEQFF. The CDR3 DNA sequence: TGTGCCATCGGGGAGGCCGGGGGCTACAATGAGCAGTTCTTC.

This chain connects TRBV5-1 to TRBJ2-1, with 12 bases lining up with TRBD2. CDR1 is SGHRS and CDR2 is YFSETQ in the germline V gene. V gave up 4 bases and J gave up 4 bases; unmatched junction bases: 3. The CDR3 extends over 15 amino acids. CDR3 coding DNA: TGCGCCAGCAGCGACGGACTAGCGGGGTACAATGAGCAGTTCTTC. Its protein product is CASSDGLAGYNEQFF.

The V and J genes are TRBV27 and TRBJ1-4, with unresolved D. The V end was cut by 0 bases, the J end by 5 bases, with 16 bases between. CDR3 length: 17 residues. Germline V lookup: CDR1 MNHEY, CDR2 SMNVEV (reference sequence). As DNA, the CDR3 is TGTGCCAGCAGTTTATCGGCCGGCGGGCGGCCCAATGAAAAACTGTTTTTT. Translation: CASSLSAGGRPNEKLFF.

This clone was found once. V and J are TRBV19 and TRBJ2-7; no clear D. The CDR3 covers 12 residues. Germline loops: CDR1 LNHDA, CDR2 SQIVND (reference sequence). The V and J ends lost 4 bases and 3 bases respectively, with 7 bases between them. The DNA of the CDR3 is TGTGCCAGTAGTACCCTCGGCTACGAGCAGTACTTC. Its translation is CASSTLGYEQYF.

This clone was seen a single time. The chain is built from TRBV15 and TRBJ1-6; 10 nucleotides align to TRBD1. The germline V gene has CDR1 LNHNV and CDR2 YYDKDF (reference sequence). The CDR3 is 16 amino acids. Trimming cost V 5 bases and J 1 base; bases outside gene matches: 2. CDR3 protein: CATSGGQGSYNSPLHF. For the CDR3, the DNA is TGTGCCACCAGCGGGGGACAGGGGTCCTATAATTCACCCCTCCACTTT.

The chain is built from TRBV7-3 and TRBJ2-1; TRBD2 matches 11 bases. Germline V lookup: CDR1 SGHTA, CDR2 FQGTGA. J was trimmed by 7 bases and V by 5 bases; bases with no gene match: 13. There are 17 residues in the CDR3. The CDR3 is CASSPHMGSGGANEQFF. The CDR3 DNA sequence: TGTGCCAGCAGCCCCCACATGGGTAGCGGGGGGGCGAATGAGCAGTTCTTC.

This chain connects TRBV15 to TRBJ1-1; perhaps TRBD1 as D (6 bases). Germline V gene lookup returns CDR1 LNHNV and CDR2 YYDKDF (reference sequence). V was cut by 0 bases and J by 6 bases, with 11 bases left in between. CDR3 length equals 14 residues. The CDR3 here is CATSRDFRTAEAFF. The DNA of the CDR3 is TGTGCCACCAGCAGAGATTTCCGGACAGCTGAAGCTTTCTTT.

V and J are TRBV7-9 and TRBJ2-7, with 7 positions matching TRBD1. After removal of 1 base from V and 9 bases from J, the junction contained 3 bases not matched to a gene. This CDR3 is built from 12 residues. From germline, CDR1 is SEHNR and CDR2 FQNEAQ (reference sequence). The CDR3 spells CASSLGHRGQYF. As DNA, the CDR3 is TGTGCCAGCAGCTTAGGCCACAGGGGGCAGTACTTC.

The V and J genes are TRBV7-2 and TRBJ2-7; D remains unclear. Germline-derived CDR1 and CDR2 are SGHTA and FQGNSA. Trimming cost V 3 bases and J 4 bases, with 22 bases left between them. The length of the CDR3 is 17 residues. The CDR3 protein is CASSFTRLGRTEYEQYF. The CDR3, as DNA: TGTGCCAGCAGCTTTACCCGACTCGGAAGGACCGAGTACGAGCAGTACTTC.

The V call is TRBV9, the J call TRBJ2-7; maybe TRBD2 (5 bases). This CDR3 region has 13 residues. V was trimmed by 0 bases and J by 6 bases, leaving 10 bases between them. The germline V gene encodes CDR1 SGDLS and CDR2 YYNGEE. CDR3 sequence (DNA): TGTGCCAGCAGCGTAGTCGAGGGTGGCGAGCAGTACTTC. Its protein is CASSVVEGGEQYF.

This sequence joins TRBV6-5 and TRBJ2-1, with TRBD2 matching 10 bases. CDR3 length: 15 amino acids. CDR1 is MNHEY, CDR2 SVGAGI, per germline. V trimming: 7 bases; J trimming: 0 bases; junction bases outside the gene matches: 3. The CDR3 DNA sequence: TGTGCCAGCAACTCTAGCGGGAGCTCCTACAATGAGCAGTTCTTC. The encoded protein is CASNSSGSSYNEQFF.

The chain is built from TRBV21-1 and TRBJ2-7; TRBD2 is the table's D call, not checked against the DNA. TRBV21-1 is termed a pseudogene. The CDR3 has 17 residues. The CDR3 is CASSKEVTSGISYEQYF. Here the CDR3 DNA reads TGTGCCAGCAGCAAGGAGGTCACTAGCGGGATTTCCTACGAGCAGTACTTC.

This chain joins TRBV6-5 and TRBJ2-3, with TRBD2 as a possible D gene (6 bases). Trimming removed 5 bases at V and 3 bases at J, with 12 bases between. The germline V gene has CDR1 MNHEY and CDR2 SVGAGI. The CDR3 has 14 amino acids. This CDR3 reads CASSDGGKTDTQYF. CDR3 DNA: TGTGCCAGCAGTGATGGGGGGAAGACAGATACGCAGTATTTT.

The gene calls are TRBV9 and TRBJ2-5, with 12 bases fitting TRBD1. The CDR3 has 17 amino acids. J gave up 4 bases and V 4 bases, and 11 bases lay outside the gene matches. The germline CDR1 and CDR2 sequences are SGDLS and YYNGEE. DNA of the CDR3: TGTGCCAGCAGCCCAGGGTACGGGACAGGGGGCAGAGAGACCCAGTACTTC. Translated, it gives CASSPGYGTGGRETQYF. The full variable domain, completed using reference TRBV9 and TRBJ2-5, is DSGVTQTPKHLITATGQRVTLRCSPRSGDLSVYWYQQSLDQGLQFLIQYYNGEERAKGNILERFSAQQFPDLHSELNLSSLELGDSALYFCASSPGYGTGGRETQYFGPGTRLLVL.

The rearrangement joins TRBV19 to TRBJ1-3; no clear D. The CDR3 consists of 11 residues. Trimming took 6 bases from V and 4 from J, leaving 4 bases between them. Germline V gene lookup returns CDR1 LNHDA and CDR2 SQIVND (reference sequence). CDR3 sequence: CASRRGNTIYF. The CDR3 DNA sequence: TGTGCCAGTAGACGGGGAAACACCATATATTTT.

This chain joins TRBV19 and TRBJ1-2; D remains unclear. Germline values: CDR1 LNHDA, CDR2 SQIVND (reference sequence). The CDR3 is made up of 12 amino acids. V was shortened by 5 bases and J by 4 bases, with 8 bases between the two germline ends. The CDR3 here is CASSLEFYGYTF. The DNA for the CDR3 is TGTGCCAGTAGTTTGGAGTTCTATGGCTACACCTTC.

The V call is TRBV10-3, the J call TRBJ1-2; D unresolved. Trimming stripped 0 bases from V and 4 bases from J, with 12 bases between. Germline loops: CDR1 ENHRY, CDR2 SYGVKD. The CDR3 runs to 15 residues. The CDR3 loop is CAISESLSASYGYTF. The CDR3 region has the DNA TGTGCCATCAGTGAGTCGTTGTCGGCTTCCTATGGCTACACCTTC.

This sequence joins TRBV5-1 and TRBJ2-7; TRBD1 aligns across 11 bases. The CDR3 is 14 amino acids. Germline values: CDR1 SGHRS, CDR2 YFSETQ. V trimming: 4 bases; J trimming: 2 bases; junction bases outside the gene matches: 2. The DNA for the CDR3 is TGCGCCAGCAGCGAGGGACAGGGGGCCTACGAGCAGTACTTC. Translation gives CASSEGQGAYEQYF. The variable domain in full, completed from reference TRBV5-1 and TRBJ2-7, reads KAGVTQTPRYLIKTRGQQVTLSCSPISGHRSVSWYQQTPGQGLQFLFEYFSETQRNKGNFPGRFSGRQFSNSRSEMNVSTLELGDSALYLCASSEGQGAYEQYFGPGTRLTVT.